This TCR beta chain was found in a study of OX40 agonist ivuxolimab in advanced cancers. Study as a whole: Partial responses, seen in three patients, involved one hepatocellular carcinoma and two cutaneous melanomas.

Notes on the study in general: Low clonal expansion, among the lowest seen, marked partial responders at 0.1-3.0 mg/kg. CD4+ T cells averaged fewer expanded clones than CD8+ T cells.

Profiling relied on immunoSEQ multiplex PCR, and the TCRdb table lists in-frame clones only, not all of them. The sample shows some 140,000 clones, 90% of them seen only once. As concerns this clone: Its antigen is not identified.

The TCR comes from an adult with an advanced solid tumor such as melanoma, head and neck, liver or kidney cancer. The sample consisted of CD4+ or CD8+ T cells sorted from blood, taken in a trial of the OX40 agonist ivuxolimab.

The CDR3 protein is CASSPSGTSTDTQYF. As DNA, the CDR3 is TGTGCCAGCAGCCCAAGCGGGACTAGCACAGATACGCAGTATTTT. The rearrangement links TRBV7-9 to TRBJ2-3; 7 nucleotides match TRBD2. Germline V gives CDR1 SEHNR, CDR2 FQNEAQ (reference sequence). V shed 5 bases, J shed 0 bases, and the junction held 5 bases outside the gene matches. The CDR3 covers 15 residues.